The clone carrying this T cell receptor (beta chain) was detected ten times or more. This specimen comes from a study of T cells after yellow fever vaccination. TCRdb redid the calling of the 5' RACE reads with MiXCR, one entry per CDR3 protein. The sample has under 600,000 distinct CDR3 sequences; about 14% are singletons. CDR3 size: 12 residues. Trimming stripped 0 bases from V and 7 bases from J, with 3 bases between. Germline loops: CDR1 SEHNR, CDR2 FQNEAQ (reference sequence). J is TRBJ2-2 and V is TRBV7-9; D gene unclear. This specimen consisted of PBMCs, obtained on the day of the yellow fever booster vaccination. This sequence originates from a man aged 25-40 years who received the YFV17D yellow fever vaccine. DNA for the CDR3: TGTGCCAGCAGCTTAGCCATCGGGGAGCTGTTTTTT. This sequence encodes CASSLAIGELFF.